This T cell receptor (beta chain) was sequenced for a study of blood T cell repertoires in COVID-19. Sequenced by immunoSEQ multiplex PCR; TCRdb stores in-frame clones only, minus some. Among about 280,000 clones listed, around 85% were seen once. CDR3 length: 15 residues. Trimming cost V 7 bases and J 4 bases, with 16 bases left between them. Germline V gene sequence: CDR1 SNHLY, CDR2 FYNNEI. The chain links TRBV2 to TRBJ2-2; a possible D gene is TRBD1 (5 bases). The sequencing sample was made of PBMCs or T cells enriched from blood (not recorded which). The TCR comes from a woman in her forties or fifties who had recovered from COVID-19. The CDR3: CASNPSAGLTGELFF. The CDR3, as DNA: TGTGCCAGCAATCCCTCGGCAGGGCTCACCGGGGAGCTGTTTTTT.